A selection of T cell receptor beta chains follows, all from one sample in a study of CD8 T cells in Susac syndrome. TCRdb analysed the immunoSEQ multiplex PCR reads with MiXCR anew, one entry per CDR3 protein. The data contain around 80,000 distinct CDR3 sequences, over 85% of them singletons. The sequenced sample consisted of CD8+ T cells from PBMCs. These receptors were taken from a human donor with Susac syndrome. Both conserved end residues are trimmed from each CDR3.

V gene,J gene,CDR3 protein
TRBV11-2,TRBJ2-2,ASSFAFGWNTGELF
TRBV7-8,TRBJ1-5,ASSLGTGSRQPQH
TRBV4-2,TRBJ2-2,ASSLQGSRGGVAGELF
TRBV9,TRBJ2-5,ASSKTGLGETQY
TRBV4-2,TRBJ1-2,ASSPTTGGRGYT
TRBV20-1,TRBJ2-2,SARDWSGSTGELF
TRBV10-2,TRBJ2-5,ASSGRGGGETQY
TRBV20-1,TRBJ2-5,SATGLAALGTQY
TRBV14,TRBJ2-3,ASSRQGADTQY
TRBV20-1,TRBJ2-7,SAKPGDGTYEQY
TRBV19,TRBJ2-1,ASSIAGPYNEQF
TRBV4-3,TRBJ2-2,ASSQLAQGADTGELF
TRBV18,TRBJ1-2,ASSPLGQGTNYGYT
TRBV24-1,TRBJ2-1,ATSDSGQDEQF
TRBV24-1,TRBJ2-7,ATPGGSKRRQY
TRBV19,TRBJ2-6,ASNLFGANVLT
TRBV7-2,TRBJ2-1,ASSSTRRSSYNEQF
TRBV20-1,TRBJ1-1,SARDRVTEAF
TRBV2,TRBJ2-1,ASRDRRSNEQF
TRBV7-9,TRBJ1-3,ASFQGQGGSSGNTIY
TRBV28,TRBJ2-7,ASSVDLAGRSYEQY
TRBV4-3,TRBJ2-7,ASSQDQSSYEQY
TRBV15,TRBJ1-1,ATSREFRGENTEAF
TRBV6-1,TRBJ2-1,ASSERSYNEQF
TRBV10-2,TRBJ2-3,ASSPTSGSGDTQY
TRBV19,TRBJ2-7,ASSIWLAGSHEQY
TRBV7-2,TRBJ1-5,ASSLNGGVSQPQH
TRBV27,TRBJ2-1,ASSLTSTYNEQF
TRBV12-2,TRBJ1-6,ASRLGWAGSSYNSPLH
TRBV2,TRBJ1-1,ASSFGGGAF
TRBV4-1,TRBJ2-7,ASSQGSGGYEQY
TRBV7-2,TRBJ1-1,ASRPYPGQGLHTEAF
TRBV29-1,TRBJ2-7,SVAGGESYEQY
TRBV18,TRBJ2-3,ASSSQTDTQY
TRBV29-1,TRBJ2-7,SVEGYDTGCLTYEQY
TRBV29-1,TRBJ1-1,SVQENTEAF
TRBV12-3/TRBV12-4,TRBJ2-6,ASSFGVAGANVLT